The 27 T cell receptor beta chains below come from one sample, sequenced in a study of T cell responses to AZD1222 COVID-19 vaccine. Some clones are missing from TCRdb's copy, which holds only in-frame ones; the method was immunoSEQ multiplex PCR. The repertoire consists of fewer than 120,000 clones, with over 85% occurring once and the leading ten covering 15%. The sample here was peripheral blood, taken 28 days after the second AZD1222 dose. These receptor sequences come from an adult who received the AZD1222 COVID-19 vaccine.

V is TRBV12-3 or TRBV12-4 and J is TRBJ2-1; TRBD1 might be the D (6 bases). This CDR3 is 12 amino acids long. Trimming cost V 5 bases and J 9 bases, with 11 bases left between them. The CDR3 DNA follows: TGTGCCAGCAGTCTCACAGGGTTTGAGCAGTTCTTC. Translated, it gives CASSLTGFEQFF.

J is TRBJ1-1 and V is TRBV7-8; no reliable D call. V lost 1 base, J lost 4 bases, and 7 bases lay in between. Germline lookup yields CDR1 SGHVS and CDR2 FQNEAQ. The CDR3 has 13 residues. CDR3 coding DNA: TGTGCCAGCAGCTTAGAAGTCGCCACTGAAGCTTTCTTT. Translated, it gives CASSLEVATEAFF.

This chain joins TRBV11-2 and TRBJ1-2; D not resolved. This CDR3 is 14 amino acids long. With 5 bases removed from V and 0 bases from J, the gap between germline ends came to 10 bases. Germline values: CDR1 SGHAT, CDR2 FQNNGV. CDR3 bases: TGTGCCAGCAGCCTAGGAACAGCTAACTATGGCTACACCTTC. It specifies CASSLGTANYGYTF. The complete variable domain, with remaining parts taken from reference TRBV11-2 and TRBJ1-2, reads EAGVAQSPRYKIIEKRQSVAFWCNPISGHATLYWYQQILGQGPKLLIQFQNNGVVDDSQLPKDRFSAERLKGVDSTLKIQPAKLEDSAVYLCASSLGTANYGYTFGSGTRLTVV.

The J gene is TRBJ2-5, the V gene TRBV12-5; TRBD2 might be the D (6 bases). From germline, CDR1 is LGHNT and CDR2 FRNRAP. Trimming left V 5 bases short and J 3 bases short, with 19 bases between. The CDR3 is made up of 16 amino acids. The CDR3 nucleotides are TGTGCTAGTGGTGGTGGCCCCCTGACGGGGGAAGAGACCCAGTACTTC. This codes for CASGGGPLTGEETQYF. Filled out from reference TRBV12-5 and TRBJ2-5, the complete variable domain reads DARVTQTPRHKVTEMGQEVTMRCQPILGHNTVFWYRQTMMQGLELLAYFRNRAPLDDSGMPKDRFSAEMPDATLATLKIQPSEPRDSAVYFCASGGGPLTGEETQYFGPGTRLLVL.

The chain carries TRBV28 and TRBJ1-2; 11 nucleotides align to TRBD1. Germline V gene sequence: CDR1 MDHEN, CDR2 SYDVKM. This CDR3 spans 14 amino acids. DNA of the CDR3: TGTGCAGCTAGGTCGGGACAGGGGGATGATGGCTACACCTTC. Encoded protein: CAARSGQGDDGYTF.

The chain couples TRBV7-9 to TRBJ1-3, with a weak D call TRBD1 (6 bases). Germline V gives CDR1 SEHNR, CDR2 FQNEAQ (reference sequence). Trimming cost V 6 bases and J 1 base, with 16 bases left between them. The CDR3 has 16 amino acids. Written as DNA, the CDR3 is TGTGCCAGCAGTCGCCTGCGGGGGGCTTCTGGAAACACCATATATTTT. Residues: CASSRLRGASGNTIYF.

The rearrangement joins TRBV28 to TRBJ2-7; no firm D call. The CDR3 contains 13 residues. The V gene lost 3 bases and the J gene lost 2 bases, with 8 bases spanning the gap. Germline V gene lookup returns CDR1 MDHEN and CDR2 SYDVKM. CDR3 amino acids: CASSLYGTYEQYF. CDR3 in DNA: TGTGCCAGCAGTTTGTACGGTACCTACGAGCAGTACTTC.

The V and J genes are TRBV6-5 and TRBJ2-7; no definite D call. V was cut by 5 bases and J by 4 bases, with 3 bases left in between. Germline V lookup: CDR1 MNHEY, CDR2 SVGAGI. The CDR3 is made up of 10 amino acids. Here the CDR3 reads CASSRYEQYF. CDR3 bases: TGTGCCAGCAGTAGATACGAGCAGTACTTC.

The chain uses TRBV30 and TRBJ1-4; no clear D gene. Trimming took off 0 bases at V and 7 bases at J, with 9 bases between the two ends. The CDR3 has 13 amino acids. Per germline, CDR1 GTSNPN and CDR2 SVGIG (reference sequence). The CDR3 DNA reads TGTGCCTGGAGTGTACTACGATTTGAAAAACTGTTTTTT. Protein sequence: CAWSVLRFEKLFF. Based on the CDR3 plus reference TRBV30 and TRBJ1-4, the full variable domain is SQTIHQWPATLVQPVGSPLSLECTVEGTSNPNLYWYRQAAGRGLQLLFYSVGIGQISSEVPQNLSASRPQDRQFILSSKKLLLSDSGFYLCAWSVLRFEKLFFGSGTQLSVL.

The chain employs TRBV7-9 and TRBJ2-1; D is unresolved. V shed 2 bases and J shed 10 bases, with 21 bases lying between them. Germline assignment: CDR1 SEHNR and CDR2 FQNEAQ (reference sequence). The CDR3 has 16 amino acids. The CDR3 region is CASSLSGLESSSEQFF. The DNA of the CDR3 is TGTGCCAGCAGCTTATCCGGGCTAGAATCTTCTTCCGAGCAGTTCTTC.

The chain uses TRBV11-2 and TRBJ2-7, with D hard to call. Germline lookup yields CDR1 SGHAT and CDR2 FQNNGV. The V gene lost 3 bases and the J gene lost 6 bases, with 12 bases spanning the gap. This CDR3 is built from 13 residues. The CDR3 nucleotides read TGTGCCAGCAGCTTCCCAGTCTCTGGCGAGCAGTACTTC. Protein sequence: CASSFPVSGEQYF.

The V and J genes are TRBV28 and TRBJ2-7; 9 bases fit TRBD1. The germline V gene has CDR1 MDHEN and CDR2 SYDVKM. The CDR3 is 15 amino acids. J gave up 6 bases and V 5 bases, and 11 bases lay outside the gene matches. CDR3 bases: TGTGCCAGCAGTACCCCCGGGACAGGGATAAGCGAGCAGTACTTC. Translation: CASSTPGTGISEQYF. The complete variable domain, with remaining parts taken from reference TRBV28 and TRBJ2-7, reads DVKVTQSSRYLVKRTGEKVFLECVQDMDHENMFWYRQDPGLGLRLIYFSYDVKMKEKGDIPEGYSVSREKKERFSLILESASTNQTSMYLCASSTPGTGISEQYFGPGTRLTVT.

The chain joins TRBV6-5 to TRBJ1-1; possible D gene TRBD1, 5 bases. Deletions cut 6 bases from V and 7 bases from J, with 21 bases between. The germline gives CDR1 MNHEY, CDR2 SVGAGI. The CDR3 is 15 residues long. In DNA form, the CDR3 reads TGTGCCAGCAGCTATCGAACACGGGGGATTGTTGAAGCTTTCTTT. It specifies CASSYRTRGIVEAFF.

This sequence joins TRBV11-2 and TRBJ2-1, with a tentative D call TRBD2 (6 bases). This CDR3 spans 13 amino acids. Per the germline V gene, CDR1 is SGHAT and CDR2 is FQNNGV. The V end was cut by 0 bases, the J end by 10 bases, with 10 bases between. CDR3 sequence (DNA): TGTGCCAGCAGCTTAGATTTAGGGAGGGAGCAGTTCTTC. This sequence encodes CASSLDLGREQFF.

The chain joins TRBV6-4 to TRBJ2-7; a possible D gene is TRBD1 (6 bases). This CDR3 has 15 amino acids. The germline V gene has CDR1 MRHNA and CDR2 SNTAGT. The ends were cut back, 7 bases at V and 5 bases at J, with 21 bases in the middle. The CDR3 protein is CASNSDSPESDEQYF. The CDR3 nucleotides read TGTGCCAGCAACTCGGACAGCCCCGAGTCTGACGAGCAGTACTTC.

This chain connects TRBV30 to TRBJ2-3, with TRBD2 matching over 8 bases. The germline gives CDR1 GTSNPN, CDR2 SVGIG (reference sequence). This CDR3 region has 15 residues. The ends lost 5 bases at V and 1 base at J; junction bases unmatched: 8. Here the CDR3 DNA reads TGTGCCTGGGGTTTAGCGGGGTCGGGCACAGATACGCAGTATTTT. Encoded protein: CAWGLAGSGTDTQYF.

This CDR3 reads CASSLGYGRGFHEQYF. The CDR3, as DNA: TGTGCCAGCAGCCTGGGCTATGGGCGGGGGTTCCACGAGCAGTACTTC. The V call is TRBV7-9, the J call TRBJ2-7, with 7 bases aligning to TRBD2. With V trimmed by 5 bases and J by 5 bases, 15 bases remained unmatched. CDR1 SEHNR and CDR2 FQNEAQ come from the germline V gene (reference sequence). The length of the CDR3 is 16 residues.

The chain couples TRBV12-3 or TRBV12-4 to TRBJ1-1, with a possible D match to TRBD1 (5 bases). Trimming took 10 bases from V and 0 from J, leaving 9 bases between them. This CDR3 spans 12 amino acids. CDR3 nucleotide sequence: TGTGCCACCGGACAACTGAACACTGAAGCTTTCTTT. Its translation: CATGQLNTEAFF.

The rearrangement links TRBV7-3 to TRBJ1-1; D ambiguous. V lost 4 bases and J lost 0, with 6 bases in between. This CDR3 region has 13 residues. CDR1 and CDR2 from the germline V gene are SGHTA and FQGTGA. CDR3 sequence reads: CASSSTVNTEAFF. CDR3 DNA: TGTGCCAGCAGCTCGACCGTGAACACTGAAGCTTTCTTT.

This clone was observed a single time. The chain links TRBV3-1 (or the pseudogene TRBV3-2) to TRBJ1-1, with a weak D call TRBD1 (5 bases). The germline V gene has CDR1 LGHDT and CDR2 YNNKEL (reference sequence). The CDR3 runs to 16 residues. Trimming took 1 base from V and 1 from J, leaving 13 bases between them. In DNA form, the CDR3 reads TGTGCCAGCAGCCAAGGGGGGTGGCTAGGGAACACTGAAGCTTTCTTT. It specifies CASSQGGWLGNTEAFF.

The chain employs TRBV6-1 and TRBJ1-6; TRBD1 matches 8 bases. The trim removed 2 bases at V and 10 bases at J, leaving 1 base unmatched. Germline CDR1 reads MNHNS; CDR2 reads SASEGT. The CDR3 loop spans 13 amino acids. The CDR3 nucleotides read TGTGCCAGCAGTGAAAGGGACAGGTCACCCCTCCACTTT. Amino acids: CASSERDRSPLHF.

The chain couples TRBV19 to TRBJ2-4, with no clear D. The CDR3 has 14 amino acids. Germline V gene lookup returns CDR1 LNHDA and CDR2 SQIVND (reference sequence). The V end was cut by 3 bases, the J end by 2 bases, with 8 bases between. The CDR3 region is CASSILGTKNIQYF. CDR3 in DNA: TGTGCCAGTAGTATCTTGGGAACCAAAAACATTCAGTACTTC.

The chain joins TRBV7-3 to TRBJ2-5, with 9 bases aligning to TRBD1. The germline V gene encodes CDR1 SGHTA and CDR2 FQGTGA. CDR3 length equals 17 residues. The junction had 6 bases not matched to a gene; V was cut back by 1 base and J by 0 bases. In nucleotides, the CDR3 is TGTGCCAGCAGCTTAAATGGGGGACAGGGCAACCAAGAGACCCAGTACTTC. This encodes CASSLNGGQGNQETQYF.

V is TRBV12-3 or TRBV12-4 and J is TRBJ1-2; D unclear. The CDR3 consists of 13 residues. V was pared by 5 bases and J by 8 bases, with 15 bases between. The chain's CDR3 is CASSPNYAGGYTF. CDR3 coding DNA: TGTGCCAGCAGTCCCAATTATGCTGGGGGCTACACCTTC.

The V and J genes are TRBV7-2 and TRBJ1-2; the D is unclear. Germline lookup yields CDR1 SGHTA and CDR2 FQGNSA. Trimming removed 2 bases at V and 12 bases at J, with 13 bases between. The CDR3 runs 12 residues. The CDR3 reads CASSLNSGVNTF. DNA for the CDR3: TGTGCCAGCAGCTTAAATTCCGGGGTAAACACCTTC.

The rearrangement links TRBV19 to TRBJ1-3; the D is unclear. Germline V CDR1 and CDR2: LNHDA, SQIVND (reference sequence). V shed 6 bases and J shed 2 bases, with 14 bases lying between them. The CDR3 extends over 15 amino acids. The CDR3 DNA reads TGTGCCAGTAGCCCAGCCGGCGCCACTGGAAACACCATATATTTT. Translated, it gives CASSPAGATGNTIYF.

The chain uses TRBV7-9 and TRBJ2-2; 7 bases match TRBD2. V gave up 9 bases and J gave up 5 bases; unmatched junction bases: 21. Germline V gene sequence: CDR1 SEHNR, CDR2 FQNEAQ (reference sequence). The CDR3 runs to 18 residues. The CDR3 coding sequence is TGTGCCAGTCAACCAACGACCGGGGGAGGGCCGGGGACCGGGGAGCTGTTTTTT. This translates into CASQPTTGGGPGTGELFF. The complete variable domain, with remaining parts taken from reference TRBV7-9 and TRBJ2-2, reads DTGVSQNPRHKITKRGQNVTFRCDPISEHNRLYWYRQTLGQGPEFLTYFQNEAQLEKSRLLSDRFSAERPKGSFSTLEIQRTEQGDSAMYLCASQPTTGGGPGTGELFFGEGSRLTVL.